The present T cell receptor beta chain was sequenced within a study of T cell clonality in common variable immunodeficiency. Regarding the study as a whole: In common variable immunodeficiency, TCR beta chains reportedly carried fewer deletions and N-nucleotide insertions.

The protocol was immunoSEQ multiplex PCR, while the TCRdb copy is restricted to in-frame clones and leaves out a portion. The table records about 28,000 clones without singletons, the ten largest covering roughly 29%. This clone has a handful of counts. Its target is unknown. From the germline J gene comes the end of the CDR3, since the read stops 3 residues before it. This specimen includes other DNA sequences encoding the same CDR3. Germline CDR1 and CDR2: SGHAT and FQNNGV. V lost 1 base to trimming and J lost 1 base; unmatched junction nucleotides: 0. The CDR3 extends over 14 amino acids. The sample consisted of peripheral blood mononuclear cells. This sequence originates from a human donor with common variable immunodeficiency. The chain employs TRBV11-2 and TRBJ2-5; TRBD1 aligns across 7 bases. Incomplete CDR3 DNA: TGTGCCAGCAGCTTAGGGACAGGCCAAGAGACC. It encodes CASSLGTGQET. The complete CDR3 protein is CASSLGTGQETQYF. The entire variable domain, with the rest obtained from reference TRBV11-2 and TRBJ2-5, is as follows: EAGVAQSPRYKIIEKRQSVAFWCNPISGHATLYWYQQILGQGPKLLIQFQNNGVVDDSQLPKDRFSAERLKGVDSTLKIQPAKLEDSAVYLCASSLGTGQETQYFGPGTRLLVL.